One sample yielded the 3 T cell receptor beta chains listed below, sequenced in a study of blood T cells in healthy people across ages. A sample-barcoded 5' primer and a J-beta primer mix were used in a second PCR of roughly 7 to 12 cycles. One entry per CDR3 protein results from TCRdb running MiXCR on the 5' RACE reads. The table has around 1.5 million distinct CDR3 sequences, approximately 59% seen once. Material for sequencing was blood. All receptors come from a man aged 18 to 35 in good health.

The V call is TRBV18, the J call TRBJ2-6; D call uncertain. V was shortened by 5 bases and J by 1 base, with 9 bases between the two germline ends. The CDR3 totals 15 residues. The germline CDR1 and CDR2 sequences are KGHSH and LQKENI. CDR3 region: CASSSFGSGANVLTF. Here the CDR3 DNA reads TGTGCCAGCTCATCCTTCGGGTCTGGGGCCAACGTCCTGACTTTC.

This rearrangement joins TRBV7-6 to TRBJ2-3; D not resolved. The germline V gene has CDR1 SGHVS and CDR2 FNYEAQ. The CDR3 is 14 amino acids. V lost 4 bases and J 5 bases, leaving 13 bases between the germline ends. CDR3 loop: CASSSGSYQDTQYF. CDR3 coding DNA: TGTGCCAGCAGCTCGGGCTCGTACCAAGATACGCAGTATTTT.

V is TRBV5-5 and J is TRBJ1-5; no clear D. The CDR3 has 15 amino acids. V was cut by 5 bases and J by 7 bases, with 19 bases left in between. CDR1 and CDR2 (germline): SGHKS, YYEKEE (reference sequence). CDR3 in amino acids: CASSLEVTKGQPQHF. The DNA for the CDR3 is TGTGCCAGCAGTCTGGAGGTAACCAAGGGACAGCCCCAGCATTTT. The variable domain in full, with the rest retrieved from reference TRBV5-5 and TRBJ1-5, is DAGVTQSPTHLIKTRGQQVTLRCSPISGHKSVSWYQQVLGQGPQFIFQYYEKEERGRGNFPDRFSARQFPNYSSELNVNALLLGDSALYLCASSLEVTKGQPQHFGDGTRLSIL.